These 20 T cell receptor beta chains were sequenced from one sample in a study of blood T cells in healthy people across ages. Primed by a sample-barcoded 5' primer and a J-beta primer mix, a second PCR proceeded for roughly 6 to 12 cycles. One entry per CDR3 protein results from TCRdb running MiXCR on the 5' RACE reads. The sample lists approximately 1,100,000 distinct CDR3 sequences, over 35% occurring once. Sequencing used blood. These receptors were taken from an older woman in good health.

The rearrangement links TRBV23-1 to TRBJ2-6, with D uncertain. TRBV23-1 belongs to the ORF category, with a function that is uncertain. The germline V and J ends were trimmed by 8 bases and 1 base, with 9 bases remaining between them. The CDR3 contains 14 residues. The CDR3 sequence: CASRRRSGANVLTF. CDR3 sequence (DNA): TGCGCCAGCCGTCGTCGGTCTGGGGCCAACGTCCTGACTTTC.

The genes are TRBV29-1 and TRBJ2-1; D ambiguous. The V and J ends lost 7 bases and 10 bases respectively, with 17 bases between them. This CDR3 contains 12 residues. Germline V gene lookup returns CDR1 SQVTM and CDR2 ANQGSEA. The CDR3 region is CSATLTRYEQFF. CDR3 DNA: TGCAGCGCAACCTTGACACGCTACGAGCAGTTCTTC.

This clonotype was recorded only once. The chain employs TRBV5-1 and TRBJ1-2, with 10 bases identical to TRBD1. Germline CDR1 is SGHRS and CDR2 is YFSETQ. V trimming: 5 bases; J trimming: 3 bases; junction bases outside the gene matches: 4. CDR3 size: 14 residues. The CDR3 DNA sequence: TGCGCCAGCAGTCCGGGACAGGGGTACTATGGCTACACCTTC. This encodes CASSPGQGYYGYTF.

This clonotype was observed a handful of times. The gene calls are TRBV7-9 and TRBJ1-2, with D uncertain. The germline V gene encodes CDR1 SEHNR and CDR2 FQNEAQ (reference sequence). CDR3 length: 13 amino acids. The V gene lost 1 base and the J gene lost 3 bases, with 6 bases spanning the gap. DNA for the CDR3: TGTGCCAGCAGCTTAGACGGACACTATGGCTACACCTTC. This codes for CASSLDGHYGYTF.

This clonotype was seen more than once but under ten times. The rearrangement uses TRBV3-1 and TRBJ2-5, with 8 bases aligning to TRBD1. This CDR3 has 13 amino acids. From germline, CDR1 is LGHDT and CDR2 YNNKEL (reference sequence). Losses at the gene ends were 4 bases for V and 9 bases for J; bases not matched to a gene: 7. This CDR3 is CASSPGQGLPQYF. The CDR3 DNA reads as TGTGCCAGCAGCCCCGGACAGGGCTTGCCCCAGTACTTC.

The gene calls are TRBV18 and TRBJ2-4; D not resolved. Germline CDR1 KGHSH, CDR2 LQKENI. The V end was cut by 1 base, the J end by 0 bases, with 10 bases between. This CDR3 has 16 amino acids. The CDR3 region is CASSPQAVLAKNIQYF. For the CDR3, the DNA is TGTGCCAGCTCACCACAGGCGGTCTTAGCCAAAAACATTCAGTACTTC.

This clonotype was seen a few times. The chain combines TRBV5-1 with TRBJ2-7, with a tentative D call TRBD1 (5 bases). The V end lost 4 bases, the J end lost 3 bases, and 14 bases lay between the germline ends. The CDR3 spans 14 residues. Per germline, CDR1 SGHRS and CDR2 YFSETQ. CDR3 DNA sequence: TGCGCCAGCAGCCTGGACACTCAACTCTACGAGCAGTACTTC. Translating it yields CASSLDTQLYEQYF.

The chain has TRBV4-1 and TRBJ2-7, with 9 bases fitting TRBD1. V lost 3 bases to trimming and J lost 3 bases; unmatched junction nucleotides: 6. The CDR3 is made up of 15 amino acids. Per the germline V gene, CDR1 is MGHRA and CDR2 is YSYEKL. CDR3 protein: CASSHETGGSYEQYF. The CDR3 bases are TGCGCCAGCAGCCATGAAACAGGGGGCAGCTACGAGCAGTACTTC.

This clonotype was picked up one time. This sequence joins TRBV29-1 and TRBJ2-7, with D perhaps TRBD1 (6 bases). The CDR3 consists of 16 residues. Germline V lookup: CDR1 SQVTM, CDR2 ANQGSEA. The V and J ends lost 2 bases and 7 bases respectively, with 24 bases between them. The CDR3 region is CSVELGAAEIYNEQYF. Written as DNA, the CDR3 is TGCAGCGTTGAATTGGGGGCGGCAGAGATCTACAATGAGCAGTACTTC.

This clonotype has a handful of counts. The V gene is TRBV7-9, the J gene TRBJ2-3; D ambiguous. The CDR3 is 12 residues long. V lost 4 bases and J 2 bases, leaving 4 bases between the germline ends. Per germline, CDR1 SEHNR and CDR2 FQNEAQ (reference sequence). For the CDR3, the DNA is TGTGCCAGCAGCTCTATCACAGATACGCAGTATTTT. Translating gives CASSSITDTQYF.

The V call is TRBV27, the J call TRBJ2-5; D unresolved. Gene TRBJ2-7 matches the end of the DNA better, so the J call may be wrong. The germline gives CDR1 MNHEY, CDR2 SMNVEV (reference sequence). This CDR3 is 13 amino acids long. The CDR3 region has the DNA TGTGCCAGCAGCTTAGGGCTCCCGGGCGAGCAGTACTTC. It encodes CASSLGLPGEQYF.

The chain is built from TRBV5-1 and TRBJ2-7; 9 bases map to TRBD2. This CDR3 has 15 amino acids. Germline CDR1 is SGHRS and CDR2 is YFSETQ. V shed 2 bases and J 7 bases; nucleotides not matched to a gene: 10. CDR3 sequence reads: CASSFEPAGGNEQYF. The CDR3 DNA sequence: TGCGCCAGCAGCTTTGAACCAGCGGGAGGCAATGAGCAGTACTTC.

The chain has TRBV27 and TRBJ1-6; 9 bases are a match to TRBD1. Germline V gene sequence: CDR1 MNHEY, CDR2 SMNVEV (reference sequence). V gave up 2 bases and J gave up 7 bases; unmatched junction bases: 9. CDR3 size: 17 residues. CDR3 sequence: CASSLPQTGTGNSPLHF. The CDR3 DNA reads as TGTGCCAGCAGTTTACCGCAGACCGGGACAGGGAATTCACCCCTCCACTTT.

The sample holds a few counts of this clonotype. V gene TRBV12-5 combines with J gene TRBJ2-1; possible D gene TRBD1, 6 bases. The CDR3 totals 15 residues. V dropped 5 bases and J dropped 7 bases, with 18 bases sitting between them. Germline CDR1 LGHNT, CDR2 FRNRAP. CDR3 sequence: CASGSRTQGTNEQFF. The DNA for the CDR3 is TGTGCTAGTGGTAGTCGGACCCAGGGGACGAATGAGCAGTTCTTC. The full variable domain, rest sourced from reference TRBV12-5 and TRBJ2-1, is DARVTQTPRHKVTEMGQEVTMRCQPILGHNTVFWYRQTMMQGLELLAYFRNRAPLDDSGMPKDRFSAEMPDATLATLKIQPSEPRDSAVYFCASGSRTQGTNEQFFGPGTRLTVL.

The chain has TRBV7-6 and TRBJ2-1; 10 nucleotides match TRBD1. CDR3 length: 15 amino acids. V was clipped by 5 bases and J by 8 bases; unmatched bases: 9. CDR1 and CDR2 (germline): SGHVS, FNYEAQ. CDR3 in amino acids: CASSLRTGGIDEQFF. DNA of the CDR3: TGTGCCAGCAGCCTAAGGACAGGGGGTATTGATGAGCAGTTCTTC.

The CDR3 nucleotides are TGTGCCAGCAGTGGAAGGCACCGAGGGATAAATGAGCAGTTCTTC. Translating it yields CASSGRHRGINEQFF. J is TRBJ2-1 and V is TRBV2; D possibly corresponds to TRBD2 (5 bases). Germline V gene data show CDR1 as SNHLY and CDR2 as FYNNEI. Between the trimmed V and J ends, which lost 4 bases and 7 bases, there was a span of 17 bases. CDR3 length: 15 amino acids. Looking up the rest from reference TRBV2 and TRBJ2-1 gives the full variable domain: EPEVTQTPSHQVTQMGQEVILRCVPISNHLYFYWYRQILGQKVEFLVSFYNNEISEKSEIFDDQFSVERPDGSNFTLKIRSTKLEDSAMYFCASSGRHRGINEQFFGPGTRLTVL.

The V gene is TRBV12-3 or TRBV12-4, the J gene TRBJ2-1; D may be TRBD2 (6 bases). The CDR3 contains 14 residues. With 3 bases removed from V and 4 bases from J, the gap between germline ends came to 10 bases. The DNA for the CDR3 is TGTGCCAGCAGTTTCGGGGACTTATACAATGAGCAGTTCTTC. Its protein product is CASSFGDLYNEQFF.

This clonotype has just one count. The V call is TRBV7-2, the J call TRBJ2-7; TRBD2 might be the D (5 bases). V lost 2 bases, J lost 10 bases, and 9 bases lay in between. Germline lookup yields CDR1 SGHTA and CDR2 FQGNSA. This CDR3 contains 11 residues. The CDR3 here is CASSLSGSQYF. For the CDR3, the DNA is TGTGCCAGCAGCTTATCGGGAAGCCAGTACTTC.

This chain links TRBV7-2 with TRBJ2-1, with 7 bases that match TRBD1. The junction had 5 bases not matched to a gene; V was cut back by 2 bases and J by 4 bases. In germline, CDR1 is SGHTA, CDR2 FQGNSA. The CDR3 is 15 amino acids. The CDR3 nucleotides are TGTGCCAGCAGCTTAACAAAGGGACAGTACAATGAGCAGTTCTTC. This codes for CASSLTKGQYNEQFF.

On this clonotype: A read error may account for a junction end that differs from germline. The chain combines TRBV29-1 with TRBJ1-1; D may be TRBD1 (5 bases). The CDR3 spans 14 residues. CDR1 and CDR2 from the germline V gene are SQVTM and ANQGSEA. DNA of the CDR3: TGCAGCGTTGTCGCAGGGTGGATGAACACTGGAGCTTTCTTT. Translating gives CSVVAGWMNTGAFF.